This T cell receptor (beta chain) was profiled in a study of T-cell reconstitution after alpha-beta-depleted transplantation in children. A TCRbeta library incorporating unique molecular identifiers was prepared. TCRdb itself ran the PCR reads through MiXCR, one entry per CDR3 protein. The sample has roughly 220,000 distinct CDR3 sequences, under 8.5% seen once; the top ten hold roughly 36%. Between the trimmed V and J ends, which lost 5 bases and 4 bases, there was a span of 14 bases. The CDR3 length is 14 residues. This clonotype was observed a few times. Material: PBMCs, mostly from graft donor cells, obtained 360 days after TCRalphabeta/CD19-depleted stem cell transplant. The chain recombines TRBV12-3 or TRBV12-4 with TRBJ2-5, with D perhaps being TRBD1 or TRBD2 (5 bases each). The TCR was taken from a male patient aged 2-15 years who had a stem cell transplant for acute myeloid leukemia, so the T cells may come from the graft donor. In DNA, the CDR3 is TGTGCCAGCAGTACAAGGTTAGGGACAGAGACCCAGTACTTC. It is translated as CASSTRLGTETQYF.